Each of the 9 T cell receptor beta chains below was sequenced from the same sample in a study of technical replicates of blood from a handful of donors. Clones were sequenced by immunoSEQ multiplex PCR, and TCRdb holds only the in-frame ones, with some missing. The sample has 10,000 to 15,000 clones, approximately 93% seen once; the top ten hold about 8.9%. The sample taken for sequencing was PBMCs. These TCRs come from a human donor in good health.

This clone is a singleton in its sample. V is TRBV9 and J is TRBJ2-2; 8 bases align to TRBD1. Germline V gives CDR1 SGDLS, CDR2 YYNGEE. Trimming took 1 base from V and 7 from J; bases not matched to a gene: 6. The CDR3 totals 15 residues. CDR3 in amino acids: CASSVQGAGIGELFF. The CDR3 coding sequence is TGTGCCAGCAGCGTACAGGGGGCGGGGATCGGGGAGCTGTTTTTT.

The chain carries TRBV19 and TRBJ1-5; D ambiguous. The length of the CDR3 is 14 residues. Trimming took 7 bases from V and 7 from J, leaving 17 bases between them. Germline CDR1 is LNHDA and CDR2 is SQIVND (reference sequence). The CDR3 protein is CASTKGAGSQPQHF. DNA of the CDR3: TGTGCCAGTACCAAGGGAGCGGGTAGCCAGCCCCAGCATTTT. Combining the CDR3 with reference TRBV19 and TRBJ1-5 gives the whole variable domain DGGITQSPKYLFRKEGQNVTLSCEQNLNHDAMYWYRQDPGQGLRLIYYSQIVNDFQKGDIAEGYSVSREKKESFPLTVTSAQKNPTAFYLCASTKGAGSQPQHFGDGTRLSIL.

This clone was found a few times. This rearrangement joins TRBV11-2 to TRBJ1-2; weak D call: TRBD1 (5 bases). The length of the CDR3 is 13 residues. Trimming left V 1 base short and J 2 bases short, with 5 bases between. Germline V lookup: CDR1 SGHAT, CDR2 FQNNGV. CDR3 DNA sequence: TGTGCCAGCAGCTTAGGGACAAACTATGGCTACACCTTC. Its translation is CASSLGTNYGYTF.

This chain connects TRBV25-1 to TRBJ2-3; possible D gene TRBD1, 7 bases. Germline V gene lookup returns CDR1 MGHDK and CDR2 SYGVNS. The CDR3 totals 16 residues. The V end lost 5 bases, the J end lost 2 bases, and 17 bases lay between the germline ends. CDR3 coding DNA: TGTGCCAGCAGTCAGCCCGGCAGGGGGGTCACAGATACGCAGTATTTT. Its protein product is CASSQPGRGVTDTQYF.

V usage is TRBV7-8 and J usage is TRBJ1-3, with D perhaps matching TRBD1 (6 bases). Per germline, CDR1 SGHVS and CDR2 FQNEAQ. CDR3 length: 14 amino acids. With 5 bases removed from V and 1 base from J, the gap between germline ends came to 9 bases. The CDR3 bases are TGTGCCAGCAGCCCACAGGGTTCTGGAAACACCATATATTTT. It specifies CASSPQGSGNTIYF.

The genes are TRBV7-9 and TRBJ2-5; no reliable D call. The CDR3 extends over 14 amino acids. Per germline, CDR1 SEHNR and CDR2 FQNEAQ (reference sequence). Trimming stripped 0 bases from V and 3 bases from J, with 8 bases between. CDR3 bases: TGTGCCAGCAGCTTAGCGCGCACAGAAGAGACCCAGTACTTC. It specifies CASSLARTEETQYF.

The chain employs TRBV19 and TRBJ2-5, with D possibly being TRBD1 (6 bases). This CDR3 spans 14 amino acids. V was trimmed by 5 bases and J by 4 bases, leaving 14 bases between them. Germline loops: CDR1 LNHDA, CDR2 SQIVND (reference sequence). The CDR3 reads CASSPMTGRETQYF. CDR3 in DNA: TGTGCCAGTAGTCCCATGACAGGAAGAGAGACCCAGTACTTC.

This chain links TRBV5-1 with TRBJ2-3; D is ambiguous. V lost 0 bases and J 6 bases, leaving 5 bases between the germline ends. This CDR3 comprises 12 residues. Germline V gives CDR1 SGHRS, CDR2 YFSETQ. CDR3 sequence reads: CASSLGADTQYF. DNA of the CDR3: TGCGCCAGCAGCTTGGGGGCCGATACGCAGTATTTT.

The chain recombines TRBV27 with TRBJ2-4; TRBD2 is a possible D gene (6 bases). Trimming took 4 bases from V and 0 from J, leaving 13 bases between them. This CDR3 is built from 16 residues. CDR1 and CDR2 from the germline V gene are MNHEY and SMNVEV (reference sequence). CDR3 in DNA: TGTGCCAGCAGTTCCCGGCAGGGACTAGCCAAAAACATTCAGTACTTC. It is translated as CASSSRQGLAKNIQYF.